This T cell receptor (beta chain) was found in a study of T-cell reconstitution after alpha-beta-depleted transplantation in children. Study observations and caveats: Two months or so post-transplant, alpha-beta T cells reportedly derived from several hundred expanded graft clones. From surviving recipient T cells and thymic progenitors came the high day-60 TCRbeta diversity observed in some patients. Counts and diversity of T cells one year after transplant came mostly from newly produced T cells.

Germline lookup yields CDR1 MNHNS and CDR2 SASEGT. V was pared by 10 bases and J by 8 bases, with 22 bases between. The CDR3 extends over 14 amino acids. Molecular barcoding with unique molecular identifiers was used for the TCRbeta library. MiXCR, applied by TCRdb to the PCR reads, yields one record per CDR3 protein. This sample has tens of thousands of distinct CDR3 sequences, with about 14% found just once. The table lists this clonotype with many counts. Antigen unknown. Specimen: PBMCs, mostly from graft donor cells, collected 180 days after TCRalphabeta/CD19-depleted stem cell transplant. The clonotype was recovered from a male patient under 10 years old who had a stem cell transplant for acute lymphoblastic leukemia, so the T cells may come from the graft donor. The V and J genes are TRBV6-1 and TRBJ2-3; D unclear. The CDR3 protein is CATGRAPFLITQYF. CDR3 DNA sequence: TGTGCCACTGGTCGGGCCCCTTTTCTTATTACGCAGTATTTT.